The rows below give T cell receptor beta chains drawn from one sample of a study of blood T cell repertoires in COVID-19. Sequencing was performed with immunoSEQ multiplex PCR; in TCRdb, only in-frame clones are kept and a portion is missing. The sample shows under 250,000 clones, 83% of them seen only once. The material sequenced was PBMCs or T cells enriched from blood (not recorded which). The receptors shown here come from a woman aged 40 to 50 who had been exposed to COVID-19. CDR3s include the opening cysteine and the closing phenylalanine or tryptophan. The order of the fields is J gene, V gene, clone size, D gene, CDR3 protein, CDR3 DNA. D genes are given only for firm matches. Clone size is given for some rows only: seen once, a few or many times, or a class if the clone is expanded.

j_call: TRBJ2-1; v_call: TRBV7-2; clone_size: .; d_call: TRBD2; cdr3_aa: CASSFGTSPYNEQFF; cdr3_nt: TGTGCCAGCAGCTTCGGGACTAGCCCCTACAATGAGCAGTTCTTC
j_call: TRBJ2-3; v_call: TRBV3-1/TRBV3-2; clone_size: .; d_call: TRBD2; cdr3_aa: CASSQGYLSGGAGDTQYF; cdr3_nt: TGTGCCAGCAGCCAAGGATACCTTAGCGGGGGGGCGGGAGATACGCAGTATTTT
j_call: TRBJ1-1; v_call: TRBV7-2; clone_size: .; d_call: .; cdr3_aa: CASSLQSHLNTEAFF; cdr3_nt: TGTGCCAGCAGCTTACAATCCCATCTGAACACTGAAGCTTTCTTT
j_call: TRBJ2-3; v_call: TRBV6-2/TRBV6-3; clone_size: once; d_call: .; cdr3_aa: CASSSPLNTQYF; cdr3_nt: TGTGCCAGCAGTTCACCTCTAAATACGCAGTATTTT
j_call: TRBJ1-1; v_call: TRBV23-1; clone_size: .; d_call: .; cdr3_aa: CASSQSVPGTLNTEAFF; cdr3_nt: TGCGCCAGCAGTCAATCGGTCCCCGGGACATTGAACACTGAAGCTTTCTTT
j_call: TRBJ1-2; v_call: TRBV19; clone_size: .; d_call: .; cdr3_aa: CASRPGGNQYGYTF; cdr3_nt: TGTGCCAGTAGGCCCGGGGGGAACCAGTATGGCTACACCTTC
j_call: TRBJ1-2; v_call: TRBV27; clone_size: .; d_call: TRBD1; cdr3_aa: CASSFLGQGRDYGYTF; cdr3_nt: TGTGCCAGCAGTTTCTTGGGACAGGGTAGGGACTATGGCTACACCTTC
j_call: TRBJ2-1; v_call: TRBV5-1; clone_size: .; d_call: .; cdr3_aa: CASSAGTPGDEQFF; cdr3_nt: TGCGCCAGCAGCGCCGGGACTCCGGGGGATGAGCAGTTCTTC
j_call: TRBJ2-2; v_call: TRBV5-1; clone_size: .; d_call: .; cdr3_aa: CASSLRRAELTNTGELFF; cdr3_nt: TGCGCCAGCAGCTTACGCAGGGCGGAGCTAACGAACACCGGGGAGCTGTTTTTT
j_call: TRBJ2-5; v_call: TRBV3-1/TRBV3-2; clone_size: .; d_call: TRBD2; cdr3_aa: CASSPPRAGGETQYF; cdr3_nt: TGTGCCAGCAGCCCCCCTCGAGCGGGAGGGGAGACCCAGTACTTC
j_call: TRBJ2-1; v_call: TRBV5-4; clone_size: .; d_call: TRBD2; cdr3_aa: CASSVGPGLAGGQKQFF; cdr3_nt: TGTGCCAGCAGCGTGGGGCCGGGACTAGCGGGGGGGCAAAAGCAGTTCTTC
j_call: TRBJ1-2; v_call: TRBV19; clone_size: .; d_call: TRBD1; cdr3_aa: CASSYQGADYGYTF; cdr3_nt: TGTGCCAGTAGTTATCAGGGGGCGGACTATGGCTACACCTTC
j_call: TRBJ2-1; v_call: TRBV19; clone_size: .; d_call: .; cdr3_aa: CASSLGQRSSYNEQFF; cdr3_nt: TGTGCCAGTAGCTTGGGCCAACGTAGCTCCTACAATGAGCAGTTCTTC
j_call: TRBJ2-5; v_call: TRBV27; clone_size: once; d_call: .; cdr3_aa: CASSRMSGDQETQYF; cdr3_nt: TGTGCCAGCAGTCGGATGTCGGGGGACCAAGAGACCCAGTACTTC
j_call: TRBJ1-5; v_call: TRBV27; clone_size: few; d_call: .; cdr3_aa: CASSFGFRGRRNQPQHF; cdr3_nt: TGTGCCAGCAGTTTTGGTTTTCGGGGTAGGCGCAATCAGCCCCAGCATTTT
j_call: TRBJ2-7; v_call: TRBV11-2; clone_size: many; d_call: .; cdr3_aa: CASSRPGFSYEQYF; cdr3_nt: TGTGCCAGCAGCAGACCGGGATTCTCCTACGAGCAGTACTTC
j_call: TRBJ1-5; v_call: TRBV9; clone_size: .; d_call: TRBD1; cdr3_aa: CASSVGTGGNQPQHF; cdr3_nt: TGTGCCAGCAGCGTAGGGACAGGGGGAAATCAGCCCCAGCATTTT
j_call: TRBJ2-5; v_call: TRBV7-7; clone_size: .; d_call: TRBD2; cdr3_aa: CASSLRRGGETQYF; cdr3_nt: TGTGCCAGCAGCTTAAGGCGGGGGGGAGAGACCCAGTACTTC
j_call: TRBJ2-7; v_call: TRBV7-9; clone_size: .; d_call: .; cdr3_aa: CASSPTQVGAGEQYF; cdr3_nt: TGTGCCAGCAGCCCCACCCAGGTAGGGGCCGGCGAGCAGTACTTC
j_call: TRBJ2-7; v_call: TRBV7-9; clone_size: few; d_call: TRBD2; cdr3_aa: CASSTRDYPYEQYF; cdr3_nt: TGTGCCAGCAGCACCCGGGACTATCCCTACGAGCAGTACTTC
j_call: TRBJ1-2; v_call: TRBV7-9; clone_size: .; d_call: .; cdr3_aa: CASSLGQTNYGYTF; cdr3_nt: TGTGCCAGCAGCTTAGGACAAACCAACTATGGCTACACCTTC
j_call: TRBJ1-5; v_call: TRBV7-9; clone_size: .; d_call: .; cdr3_aa: CASSRGNQPQHF; cdr3_nt: TGTGCCAGCAGCCGGGGTAATCAGCCCCAGCATTTT
j_call: TRBJ1-4; v_call: TRBV6-1; clone_size: once; d_call: TRBD1; cdr3_aa: CASDRGFNEKLFF; cdr3_nt: TGTGCCAGCGACAGGGGCTTTAATGAAAAACTGTTTTTT
j_call: TRBJ2-1; v_call: TRBV5-1; clone_size: .; d_call: TRBD1; cdr3_aa: CASSLAGQGTEQFF; cdr3_nt: TGCGCCAGCAGCTTAGCAGGACAGGGGACTGAGCAGTTCTTC
j_call: TRBJ2-7; v_call: TRBV30; clone_size: .; d_call: TRBD1; cdr3_aa: CAWSAIHGQGEYF; cdr3_nt: TGTGCCTGGAGTGCTATACACGGACAGGGAGAGTACTTC
j_call: TRBJ2-3; v_call: TRBV19; clone_size: .; d_call: TRBD2; cdr3_aa: CASRSTSGGSPDTQYF; cdr3_nt: TGTGCCAGTAGGTCGACTAGCGGGGGGTCCCCGGATACGCAGTATTTT
j_call: TRBJ2-3; v_call: TRBV4-3; clone_size: .; d_call: .; cdr3_aa: CASSQDPQQGTDTQYF; cdr3_nt: TGCGCCAGCAGCCAAGACCCCCAGCAGGGCACAGATACGCAGTATTTT
j_call: TRBJ1-6; v_call: TRBV19; clone_size: once; d_call: .; cdr3_aa: CASTPGRANSPLHF; cdr3_nt: TGTGCCAGTACCCCGGGCAGGGCTAATTCACCCCTCCACTTT
j_call: TRBJ2-3; v_call: TRBV15; clone_size: .; d_call: TRBD2; cdr3_aa: CATSRDSHRAGQLYTDTQYF; cdr3_nt: TGTGCCACCAGCAGAGATTCCCACCGAGCGGGGCAACTCTACACAGATACGCAGTATTTT
j_call: TRBJ2-7; v_call: TRBV7-9; clone_size: .; d_call: TRBD1; cdr3_aa: CASSLSGTGSYEQYF; cdr3_nt: TGTGCCAGCAGCTTATCAGGGACAGGCTCCTACGAGCAGTACTTC
j_call: TRBJ1-5; v_call: TRBV6-2/TRBV6-3; clone_size: .; d_call: .; cdr3_aa: CASSYGWGGLFGQPQHF; cdr3_nt: TGTGCCAGCAGTTACGGGTGGGGAGGGTTATTTGGGCAGCCCCAGCATTTT
j_call: TRBJ2-2; v_call: TRBV5-1; clone_size: few; d_call: .; cdr3_aa: CASSRATGDTGELFF; cdr3_nt: TGCGCCAGCAGTAGGGCGACGGGGGACACCGGGGAGCTGTTTTTT
j_call: TRBJ1-1; v_call: TRBV4-1; clone_size: .; d_call: .; cdr3_aa: CASSTDMANTEAFF; cdr3_nt: TGCGCCAGCAGCACCGACATGGCGAACACTGAAGCTTTCTTT
j_call: TRBJ2-7; v_call: TRBV5-6; clone_size: .; d_call: TRBD1; cdr3_aa: CASSFDRAYEQYF; cdr3_nt: TGTGCCAGCAGCTTCGACAGGGCCTACGAGCAGTACTTC
j_call: TRBJ1-2; v_call: TRBV9; clone_size: .; d_call: TRBD1; cdr3_aa: CASSVSQGQGSEGYTF; cdr3_nt: TGTGCCAGCAGCGTCAGCCAGGGACAGGGTTCGGAGGGCTACACCTTC
j_call: TRBJ2-5; v_call: TRBV5-4; clone_size: few; d_call: TRBD1; cdr3_aa: CASSPGGGQEFETQYF; cdr3_nt: TGTGCCAGCAGCCCCGGTGGGGGACAGGAATTTGAGACCCAGTACTTC
j_call: TRBJ2-7; v_call: TRBV5-1; clone_size: .; d_call: TRBD2; cdr3_aa: CASSRPGGAVYEQYF; cdr3_nt: TGCGCCAGCAGCCGTCCGGGGGGAGCGGTCTACGAGCAGTACTTC
j_call: TRBJ2-7; v_call: TRBV7-8; clone_size: .; d_call: TRBD1; cdr3_aa: CASSLGGQGATYEQYF; cdr3_nt: TGTGCCAGCAGCTTAGGGGGACAGGGGGCTACCTACGAGCAGTACTTC
j_call: TRBJ1-1; v_call: TRBV12-3/TRBV12-4; clone_size: many; d_call: .; cdr3_aa: CASSLTVNTEAFF; cdr3_nt: TGTGCCAGCAGCCTAACAGTAAACACTGAAGCTTTCTTT
j_call: TRBJ1-4; v_call: TRBV30; clone_size: .; d_call: .; cdr3_aa: CAWTPGHRNLRGEKLFF; cdr3_nt: TGTGCCTGGACTCCGGGACATCGTAACCTTCGTGGTGAAAAACTGTTTTTT
j_call: TRBJ2-3; v_call: TRBV6-1; clone_size: .; d_call: .; cdr3_aa: CASGRIADTQYF; cdr3_nt: TGTGCCAGCGGCAGAATTGCAGATACGCAGTATTTT
j_call: TRBJ2-2; v_call: TRBV7-3; clone_size: once; d_call: .; cdr3_aa: CASSAETGELFF; cdr3_nt: TGTGCCAGCAGCGCGGAGACCGGGGAGCTGTTTTTT
j_call: TRBJ2-5; v_call: TRBV6-5; clone_size: .; d_call: TRBD2; cdr3_aa: CASSSVAGGSETQYF; cdr3_nt: TGTGCCAGCAGTTCCGTAGCGGGGGGGTCCGAGACCCAGTACTTC
j_call: TRBJ1-5; v_call: TRBV6-6; clone_size: few; d_call: .; cdr3_aa: CASSYGGNSNQPQHF; cdr3_nt: TGTGCCAGCAGTTACGGCGGAAATAGCAATCAGCCCCAGCATTTT
j_call: TRBJ1-3; v_call: TRBV4-2; clone_size: .; d_call: .; cdr3_aa: CASSQPYLEVSGNTIYF; cdr3_nt: TGTGCCAGCAGCCAACCTTATTTGGAGGTGTCTGGAAACACCATATATTTT
j_call: TRBJ1-4; v_call: TRBV5-1; clone_size: .; d_call: .; cdr3_aa: CASSPHNTGTGGEKLFF; cdr3_nt: TGCGCCAGCAGCCCTCATAACACAGGGACGGGGGGTGAAAAACTGTTTTTT